The 30 T cell receptor beta chains reported below all come from one sample, sequenced in a study of T cells in Graves' hyperthyroidism and ophthalmopathy. TCR beta CDR3 sequences were amplified from RNA transcripts. First-round RT-PCR of the TCR CDR3 relied on the HTBI primer set. TCRdb re-called the multiplex PCR reads through MiXCR, storing one row per CDR3 protein. The top ten clones hold less than 40% of a sample with 600,000 to 800,000 distinct CDR3 sequences, just over 35% of them seen once. Input material: blood. The receptor source for this set is a woman aged 35 to 49 with Graves' hyperthyroidism.

The rearrangement joins TRBV29-1 to TRBJ1-1, with 9 positions matching TRBD1. Germline trimming cut 8 bases from V and 3 bases from J; bases unmatched to any gene: 4. Germline assignment: CDR1 SQVTM and CDR2 ANQGSEA. The CDR3 extends over 12 amino acids. The CDR3 DNA is TGCAGCCGACAGGGGGGAGACACTGAAGCTTTCTTT. This encodes CSRQGGDTEAFF.

This rearrangement joins TRBV29-1 to TRBJ2-7; no clear D. The J call may be wrong; the DNA end is better matched by TRBJ2-1. The CDR3 consists of 13 residues. Looked up from germline, CDR1 is SQVTM and CDR2 is ANQGSEA. The chain's CDR3 is CRDGGQVNNEQFF. The DNA for the CDR3 is TGCAGGGACGGTGGCCAGGTCAACAATGAGCAGTTCTTC.

The sample holds a few counts of this clonotype. This chain links TRBV10-1 with TRBJ2-2; maybe TRBD1 (5 bases). V shed 10 bases and J shed 8 bases, with 11 bases lying between them. Germline lookup yields CDR1 WNHNN and CDR2 SYGVQD (reference sequence). The CDR3 runs to 11 residues. CDR3 sequence reads: CATGLLGELFF. The CDR3 nucleotides are TGCGCCACAGGGTTGCTGGGGGAGCTGTTTTTT.

This clonotype was picked up many times. This chain connects TRBV11-2 to TRBJ1-1; possibly TRBD1 for D (6 bases). Trimming pared 7 bases from V and 3 bases from J, leaving 15 bases between. This CDR3 has 14 residues. Germline CDR1 SGHAT, CDR2 FQNNGV. The CDR3 loop reads CASTERGADTEAFF. CDR3 nucleotides: TGTGCCAGCACCGAAAGGGGGGCCGACACTGAAGCTTTCTTT.

This clonotype was seen ten or more times. The chain uses TRBV19 and TRBJ1-5; the D is unclear. The CDR3 extends over 15 amino acids. Looked up from germline, CDR1 is LNHDA and CDR2 is SQIVND (reference sequence). Trimming took off 6 bases at V and 3 bases at J, with 15 bases between the two ends. This CDR3 is CASSGKVGPNQPQHF. The CDR3 DNA sequence: TGTGCCAGTAGCGGAAAGGTAGGGCCCAATCAGCCCCAGCATTTT.

This clonotype has just a few counts. V is TRBV7-3 and J is TRBJ1-2; a weak D match, TRBD1 (6 bases). The V end lost 6 bases, the J end lost 8 bases, and 13 bases lay between the germline ends. CDR1 and CDR2 (germline): SGHTA, FQGTGA. The CDR3 contains 12 residues. The CDR3 coding sequence is TGTGCCAGCAGGACCTCGGGGGCAGGCTACACCTTC. It translates to CASRTSGAGYTF.

The V and J genes are TRBV10-3 and TRBJ2-5; the D gene is possibly TRBD1 (5 bases). The CDR3 contains 14 residues. V dropped 3 bases and J dropped 2 bases, with 10 bases sitting between them. Germline V gene data show CDR1 as ENHRY and CDR2 as SYGVKD. The CDR3, as DNA: TGTGCCATCAGTGACATAGGGGCGCAAGAGACCCAGTACTTC. Protein product: CAISDIGAQETQYF.

This clonotype was seen a few times. The rearrangement links TRBV7-2 to TRBJ1-5; D might be TRBD1 (6 bases). Trimming stripped 3 bases from V and 5 bases from J, with 14 bases between. Germline values: CDR1 SGHTA, CDR2 FQGNSA. The CDR3 is 15 residues long. The CDR3 DNA sequence: TGTGCCAGCAGCTTGGGGGCAGTTTCTTATCAGCCCCAGCATTTT. This sequence encodes CASSLGAVSYQPQHF.

This chain joins TRBV10-3 and TRBJ2-6; D may be TRBD2 (6 bases). This CDR3 region has 13 residues. Germline V gives CDR1 ENHRY, CDR2 SYGVKD. Trimming cost V 3 bases and J 8 bases, with 8 bases left between them. The CDR3 protein is CAISDGGPNVLTF. In nucleotides, the CDR3 is TGTGCCATCAGTGACGGGGGACCCAACGTCCTGACTTTC.

At least ten counts were recorded for this clonotype. V and J are TRBV12-5 and TRBJ1-2; D unresolved. The CDR3 contains 9 residues. Germline CDR1 and CDR2: LGHNT and FRNRAP. Trimming removed 5 bases from V and 14 bases from J, with 9 bases in between. CDR3: CASGLSVTF. CDR3 DNA sequence: TGTGCTAGTGGTCTTTCAGTTACCTTC. Full variable domain (outside the CDR3, taken from reference TRBV12-5 and TRBJ1-2): DARVTQTPRHKVTEMGQEVTMRCQPILGHNTVFWYRQTMMQGLELLAYFRNRAPLDDSGMPKDRFSAEMPDATLATLKIQPSEPRDSAVYFCASGLSVTFGSGTRLTVV.

The V and J genes are TRBV28 and TRBJ2-2; the match to TRBD2 covers 14 bases. The CDR3 has 15 residues. CDR1 MDHEN and CDR2 SYDVKM come from the germline V gene. V trimming: 4 bases; J trimming: 10 bases; junction bases outside the gene matches: 5. The CDR3: CASSSRLAGGKELFF. The CDR3 DNA follows: TGTGCCAGCAGTTCCCGACTAGCGGGGGGGAAGGAGCTGTTTTTT.

The chain links TRBV15 to TRBJ2-7; D may be TRBD2 (6 bases). Germline CDR1 and CDR2: LNHNV and YYDKDF (reference sequence). The CDR3 runs 11 residues. With 4 bases removed from V and 6 bases from J, the gap between germline ends came to 7 bases. The CDR3 region is CATSNGGEQYF. As DNA, the CDR3 is TGTGCCACCAGCAACGGGGGCGAGCAGTACTTC.

The rearrangement links TRBV10-3 to TRBJ1-5; the D is unclear. Trimming pared 7 bases from V and 2 bases from J, leaving 9 bases between. This CDR3 contains 13 residues. Per germline, CDR1 ENHRY and CDR2 SYGVKD. The CDR3, as DNA: TGTGCCATCAATGCGGACGGCAATCAGCCCCAGCATTTT. It encodes CAINADGNQPQHF.

The CDR3: CSATRGTSGRTGELFF. DNA for the CDR3: TGCAGTGCTACCCGAGGGACTAGCGGGAGGACCGGGGAGCTGTTTTTT. V and J are TRBV20-1 and TRBJ2-2, with 15 bases aligning to TRBD2. CDR1 DFQATT and CDR2 SNEGSKA come from the germline V gene (reference sequence). J lost 5 bases, V lost 4 bases, and 5 bases had no gene match. The CDR3 covers 16 residues.

The chain couples TRBV7-9 to TRBJ2-7; no definite D call. CDR1 and CDR2 from the germline V gene are SEHNR and FQNEAQ (reference sequence). V was clipped by 2 bases and J by 9 bases, with 11 bases between them. The CDR3 sequence is 12 residues long. CDR3 DNA sequence: TGTGCCAGCAGCTTAACCGGATTCGGGCAGTACTTC. It is translated as CASSLTGFGQYF.

The V gene is TRBV7-2, the J gene TRBJ1-5; tentatively, D is TRBD1 (5 bases). In germline, CDR1 is SGHTA, CDR2 FQGNSA. Trimming shortened V by 6 bases and J by 0 bases, and 12 bases separated the two germline ends. The CDR3 is 15 residues long. The CDR3 loop is CASSPWGISNQPQHF. Here the CDR3 DNA reads TGTGCCAGCAGTCCGTGGGGGATTAGCAATCAGCCCCAGCATTTT.

The rearrangement uses TRBV19 and TRBJ2-2; D possibly matches TRBD1 or TRBD2 (7 bases each). The CDR3 consists of 15 residues. Germline V CDR1 and CDR2: LNHDA, SQIVND (reference sequence). V lost 9 bases and J 5 bases, leaving 19 bases between the germline ends. CDR3 residues: CASSYIQGGTGELFF. As DNA, the CDR3 is TGTGCCAGCAGTTACATCCAGGGGGGGACCGGGGAGCTGTTTTTT.

This chain joins TRBV7-9 and TRBJ1-5; TRBD1 aligns across 9 bases. The junction had 10 bases not matched to a gene; V was cut back by 5 bases and J by 5 bases. Germline V CDR1 and CDR2: SEHNR, FQNEAQ (reference sequence). CDR3 size: 16 residues. For the CDR3, the DNA is TGTGCCAGCAGCCACCGGGACAGGGTCGGCGATCAGCCCCAGCATTTT. This gives the protein CASSHRDRVGDQPQHF. The full variable domain, its missing parts supplied by reference TRBV7-9 and TRBJ1-5, is DTGVSQNPRHKITKRGQNVTFRCDPISEHNRLYWYRQTLGQGPEFLTYFQNEAQLEKSRLLSDRFSAERPKGSFSTLEIQRTEQGDSAMYLCASSHRDRVGDQPQHFGDGTRLSIL.

The chain has TRBV27 and TRBJ2-7; TRBD2 might be the D (7 bases). V lost 7 bases and J 5 bases, leaving 21 bases between the germline ends. This CDR3 comprises 15 residues. CDR1 is MNHEY, CDR2 SMNVEV, per germline (reference sequence). This CDR3 reads CASKGWGGDGHEQYF. Here the CDR3 DNA reads TGTGCCAGCAAGGGCTGGGGGGGCGACGGACACGAGCAGTACTTC.

Regarding this clonotype: This may arise from a read error, as a much more abundant clone is one base away. V and J are TRBV7-3 and TRBJ1-1; 9 nucleotides align to TRBD1. Germline-derived CDR1 and CDR2 are SGHTA and FQGTGA. This CDR3 has 15 residues. Trimming took 2 bases from V and 5 from J; bases not matched to a gene: 6. DNA of the CDR3: TGTGCCAGCAGCTTAGGGGGGACAGGGTCGACTGAAGCTTTCTTT. Translating gives CASSLGGTGSTEAFF.

The chain employs TRBV19 and TRBJ1-1; TRBD1 aligns across 11 bases. The V and J ends lost 1 base and 1 base, in that order; junction bases with no gene match: 2. The germline V gene encodes CDR1 LNHDA and CDR2 SQIVND (reference sequence). The CDR3 sequence is 16 residues long. As DNA, the CDR3 is TGTGCCAGTAGTATAGGAGGGACAGGGGGGAACACTGAAGCTTTCTTT. It encodes CASSIGGTGGNTEAFF. Full variable domain (missing parts from reference TRBV19 and TRBJ1-1): DGGITQSPKYLFRKEGQNVTLSCEQNLNHDAMYWYRQDPGQGLRLIYYSQIVNDFQKGDIAEGYSVSREKKESFPLTVTSAQKNPTAFYLCASSIGGTGGNTEAFFGQGTRLTVV.

The V call is TRBV7-2, the J call TRBJ1-5; the D gene is possibly TRBD1 (5 bases). CDR3 length equals 16 residues. Germline values: CDR1 SGHTA, CDR2 FQGNSA. V dropped 0 bases and J dropped 0 bases, with 9 bases sitting between them. The CDR3 sequence: CASSLAPGPSNQPQHF. The CDR3, as DNA: TGTGCCAGCAGCTTAGCGCCAGGGCCTAGCAATCAGCCCCAGCATTTT.

For the CDR3, the DNA is TGTGCCAGCAGCCCCGGGTTAGCGGGATCCGGGGAGCTGTTTTTT. Translating it yields CASSPGLAGSGELFF. The chain carries TRBV7-9 and TRBJ2-2, with 8 bases aligning to TRBD2. Trimming cost V 5 bases and J 6 bases; bases outside gene matches: 8. CDR1 is SEHNR, CDR2 FQNEAQ, per germline (reference sequence). CDR3 length: 15 residues.

In the case of this clonotype: One end of the junction does not line up with germline, which may come from a read error. V is TRBV7-9 and J is TRBJ2-7; 7 nucleotides align to TRBD1. CDR1 SEHNR and CDR2 FQNEAQ come from the germline V gene (reference sequence). This CDR3 spans 14 amino acids. CDR3 residues: CASSLGQGTGELYF. In DNA form, the CDR3 reads TGTGCCAGCAGCTTAGGACAGGGCACCGGGGAGCTGTACTTC.

The chain uses TRBV20-1 and TRBJ2-7, with a possible D match to TRBD1 (6 bases). CDR1 and CDR2 from the germline V gene are DFQATT and SNEGSKA (reference sequence). CDR3 length equals 12 residues. The germline V and J ends were trimmed by 7 bases and 9 bases, with 19 bases remaining between them. The CDR3 loop reads CSVTTGPGVQYF. CDR3 sequence (DNA): TGCAGTGTTACAACGGGGCCAGGGGTGCAGTACTTC.

There are many counts of this clonotype. V and J are TRBV6-6 and TRBJ1-3, with 7 bases that match TRBD1. The CDR3 is 16 amino acids. Germline CDR1 reads MNHNY; CDR2 reads SVGAGI (reference sequence). Trimming took 1 base from V and 1 from J; bases not matched to a gene: 4. The CDR3, as DNA: TGTGCCAGCAGTTACTTCCAGGGGGGTTCTGGAAACACCATATATTTT. Translating it yields CASSYFQGGSGNTIYF.

Many counts were recorded for this clonotype. The V gene is TRBV11-2, the J gene TRBJ1-2; D is ambiguous. Per germline, CDR1 SGHAT and CDR2 FQNNGV. Trimming pared 2 bases from V and 6 bases from J, leaving 10 bases between. CDR3 length: 13 residues. The CDR3 here is CASSLSGADGYTF. The CDR3 DNA reads TGTGCCAGCAGCTTATCCGGCGCGGATGGCTACACCTTC.

This clonotype has ten or more counts. V gene TRBV7-3 combines with J gene TRBJ2-7; 8 bases align to TRBD1. The CDR3 runs to 16 residues. From germline, CDR1 is SGHTA and CDR2 FQGTGA. V was clipped by 2 bases and J by 4 bases; unmatched bases: 10. Here the CDR3 reads CASSLACRTGWYEQYF. DNA for the CDR3: TGTGCCAGCAGCTTAGCCTGCCGGACAGGGTGGTACGAGCAGTACTTC.

On this clonotype: A much larger clone is a single base away; this may be a read error. The chain combines TRBV11-2 with TRBJ1-3, with D possibly TRBD1 on 6 matching bases. V lost 1 base, J lost 1 base, and 8 bases lay in between. CDR1 SGHAT and CDR2 FQNNGV come from the germline V gene. This CDR3 comprises 15 residues. The CDR3 loop reads CASSLATGSGNTIYF. The CDR3 DNA reads TGTGCCAGCAGCTTAGCTACAGGGTCTGGAAACACCATATATTTT.

CDR3 in DNA: TGTGCCATCAGTGCGTTTTATGGGGGCACTGAAGCTTTCTTT. Its translation: CAISAFYGGTEAFF. The V gene is TRBV10-3, the J gene TRBJ1-1; D might be TRBD1 (5 bases). The V end lost 4 bases, the J end lost 4 bases, and 13 bases lay between the germline ends. The CDR3 spans 14 residues. Germline loops: CDR1 ENHRY, CDR2 SYGVKD.